Included here is one TCR beta chain sequence, with context. Its antigen is unknown. The ends lost 10 bases at V and 6 bases at J; junction bases unmatched: 13. Germline V gene lookup returns CDR1 MNHNS and CDR2 SASEGT. CDR3 length: 15 amino acids. The data were obtained in a study of shared clonotypes between healthy human individuals. Study findings and constraints: Only blood was sampled; tissue repertoires likely differ.

TCRdb keeps only in-frame clones here, not all; method: immunoSEQ multiplex PCR. The table has under 650,000 clones, about 96% seen once; the top ten hold 0.06%. Sequenced sample: naive CD4+ T cells sorted from blood. The subset: CD45RA+ positively selected. The chain uses TRBV6-1 and TRBJ1-5, with 9 positions matching TRBD1. This TCR was sampled from a woman under 40 in good health. CDR3 loop: CATWARQGGTQPQHF. CDR3 DNA sequence: TGTGCCACTTGGGCCCGACAGGGGGGGACTCAGCCCCAGCATTTT.